This TCR beta chain is drawn from a study of CD8+ T cells in alopecia areata. Study as a whole: People stayed on tofacitinib for 6 to 18 months, then stopped the drug for 6 months.

In regard to this clone: The antigen is undetermined. At the DNA level, this CDR3 is encoded by other sequences in the same sample as well.

From germline, CDR1 is LNHDA and CDR2 SQIVND (reference sequence). Between the trimmed V and J ends, which lost 3 bases and 6 bases, there was a span of 8 bases. CDR3 length: 12 amino acids. Extracted RNA was reverse transcribed, and the resulting cDNA served as sequencing template. Measured with immunoSEQ multiplex PCR; TCRdb has only the in-frame clones, and not every one. The sample gives about 100,000 clones, roughly three fifths of which show up once; 16% is in the top ten. Study observations and caveats: Within the top 100, expanded CD8+ clones significantly decreased with tofacitinib, as did scalp clonality.

Treatment noted: oral pan-JAK inhibitor, 5-10 mg twice daily. From alopecia areata patients, lesional scalp punch biopsies and peripheral blood were collected. Sorting of PBMCs yielded the CD4+ and CD8+ T cells. The chain has TRBV19 and TRBJ1-2; possible D gene TRBD1, 5 bases. This TCR came from a human donor with alopecia areata. The specimen was CD8+ T cells sorted from blood, collected between weeks 55 and 65, from a patient treated with tofacitinib. CDR3: CASSIGADGYTF. The DNA of the CDR3 is TGTGCCAGTAGTATCGGGGCGGATGGCTACACCTTC.